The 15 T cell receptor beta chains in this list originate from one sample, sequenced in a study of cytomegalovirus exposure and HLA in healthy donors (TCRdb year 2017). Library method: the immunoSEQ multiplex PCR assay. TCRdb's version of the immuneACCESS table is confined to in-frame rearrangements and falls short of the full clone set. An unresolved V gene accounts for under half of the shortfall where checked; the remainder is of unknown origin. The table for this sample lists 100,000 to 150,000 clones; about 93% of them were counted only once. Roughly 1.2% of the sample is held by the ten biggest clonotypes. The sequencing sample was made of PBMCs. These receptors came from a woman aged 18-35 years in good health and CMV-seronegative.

The CDR3 protein is CASSLGQGYEKLFF. CDR3 DNA: TGCGCCAGCAGCTTGGGACAGGGATATGAAAAACTGTTTTTT. This chain joins TRBV5-1 and TRBJ1-4, with TRBD1 matching over 7 bases. The V and J ends lost 0 bases and 6 bases, in that order; junction bases with no gene match: 2. The CDR3 has 14 amino acids. From germline, CDR1 is SGHRS and CDR2 YFSETQ. The full variable domain, with the rest looked up from reference TRBV5-1 and TRBJ1-4, is KAGVTQTPRYLIKTRGQQVTLSCSPISGHRSVSWYQQTPGQGLQFLFEYFSETQRNKGNFPGRFSGRQFSNSRSEMNVSTLELGDSALYLCASSLGQGYEKLFFGSGTQLSVL.

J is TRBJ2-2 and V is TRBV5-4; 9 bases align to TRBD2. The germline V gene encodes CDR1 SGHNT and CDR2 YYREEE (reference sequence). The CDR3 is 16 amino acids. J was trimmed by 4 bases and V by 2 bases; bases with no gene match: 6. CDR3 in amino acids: CASSFLAGDSTGELFF. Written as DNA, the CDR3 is TGTGCCAGCAGCTTCTTAGCGGGAGATAGCACCGGGGAGCTGTTTTTT.

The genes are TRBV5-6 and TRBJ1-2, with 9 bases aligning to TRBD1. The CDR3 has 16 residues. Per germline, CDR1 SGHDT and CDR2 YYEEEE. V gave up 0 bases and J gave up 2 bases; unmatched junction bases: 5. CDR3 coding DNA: TGTGCCAGCAGCTTGGGTATAGGACAGGGGAACTATGGCTACACCTTC. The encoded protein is CASSLGIGQGNYGYTF.

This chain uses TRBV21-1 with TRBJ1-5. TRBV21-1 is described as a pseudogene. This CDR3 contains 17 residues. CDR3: CASSKAGRWVGDQPQHF. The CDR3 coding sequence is TGTGCCAGCAGCAAAGCTGGCAGGTGGGTCGGGGATCAGCCCCAGCATTTT.

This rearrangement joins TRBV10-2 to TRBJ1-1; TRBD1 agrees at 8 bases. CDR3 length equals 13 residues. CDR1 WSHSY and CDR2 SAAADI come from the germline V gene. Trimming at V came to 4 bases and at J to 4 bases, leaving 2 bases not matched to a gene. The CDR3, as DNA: TGCGCCAGCAGTGCGCAGGGGGCCACTGAAGCTTTCTTT. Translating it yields CASSAQGATEAFF.

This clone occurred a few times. The CDR3 DNA sequence: TGCGCCAGCAGCTGGGCGGTCGGGGATGAGCAGTTCTTC. Its translation is CASSWAVGDEQFF. The genes are TRBV5-1 and TRBJ2-1; D perhaps matches TRBD2 (5 bases). The CDR3 spans 13 residues. Germline V gene data show CDR1 as SGHRS and CDR2 as YFSETQ. Trimming took 3 bases from V and 8 from J, leaving 12 bases between them.

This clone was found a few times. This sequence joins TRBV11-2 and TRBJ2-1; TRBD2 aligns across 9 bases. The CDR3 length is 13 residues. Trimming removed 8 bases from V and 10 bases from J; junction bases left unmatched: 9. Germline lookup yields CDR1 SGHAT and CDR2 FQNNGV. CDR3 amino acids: CASCIAGAREQFF. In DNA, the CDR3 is TGTGCCAGCTGTATAGCGGGAGCGCGGGAGCAGTTCTTC. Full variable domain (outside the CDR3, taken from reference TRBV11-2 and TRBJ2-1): EAGVAQSPRYKIIEKRQSVAFWCNPISGHATLYWYQQILGQGPKLLIQFQNNGVVDDSQLPKDRFSAERLKGVDSTLKIQPAKLEDSAVYLCASCIAGAREQFFGPGTRLTVL.

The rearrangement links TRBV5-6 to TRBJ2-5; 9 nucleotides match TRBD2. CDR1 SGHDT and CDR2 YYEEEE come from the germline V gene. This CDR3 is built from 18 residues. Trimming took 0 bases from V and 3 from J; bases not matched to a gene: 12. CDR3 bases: TGTGCCAGCAGCTTGGCCGCGGGGGGGGTGGCGGGAGAAGAGACCCAGTACTTC. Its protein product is CASSLAAGGVAGEETQYF.

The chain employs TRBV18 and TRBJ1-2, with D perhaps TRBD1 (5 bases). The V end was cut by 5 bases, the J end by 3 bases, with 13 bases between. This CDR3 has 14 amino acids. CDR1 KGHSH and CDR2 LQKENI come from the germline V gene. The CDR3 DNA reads TGTGCCAGCTCATCTCAGGGAGGGGACTATGGCTACACCTTC. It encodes CASSSQGGDYGYTF.

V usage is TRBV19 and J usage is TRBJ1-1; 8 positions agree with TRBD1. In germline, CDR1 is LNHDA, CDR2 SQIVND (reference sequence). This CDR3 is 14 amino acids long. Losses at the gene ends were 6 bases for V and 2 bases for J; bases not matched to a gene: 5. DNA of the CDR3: TGTGCCAGTAGCCCCGGACAGGGAAACACTGAAGCTTTCTTT. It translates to CASSPGQGNTEAFF.

CDR3 coding DNA: TGTGCCAGCAGCCCACCGACAGGGCTCTCTGGAAACACCATATATTTT. Its translation is CASSPPTGLSGNTIYF. The chain recombines TRBV7-9 with TRBJ1-3; 7 bases are shared with TRBD1. This CDR3 is 16 amino acids long. The germline gives CDR1 SEHNR, CDR2 FQNEAQ (reference sequence). The trim removed 5 bases at V and 0 bases at J, leaving 7 bases unmatched.

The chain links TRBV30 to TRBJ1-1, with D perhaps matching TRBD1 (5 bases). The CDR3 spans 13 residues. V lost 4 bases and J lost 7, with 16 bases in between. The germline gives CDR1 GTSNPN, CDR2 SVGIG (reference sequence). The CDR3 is CAWTGRGLGEAFF. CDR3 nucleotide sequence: TGTGCCTGGACGGGGCGGGGGTTAGGTGAAGCTTTCTTT.

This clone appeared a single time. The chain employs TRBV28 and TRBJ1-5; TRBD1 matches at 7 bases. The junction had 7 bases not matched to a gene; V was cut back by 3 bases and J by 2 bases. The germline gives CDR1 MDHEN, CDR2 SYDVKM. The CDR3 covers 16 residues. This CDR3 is CASSFRQGRGNQPQHF. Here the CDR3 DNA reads TGTGCCAGCAGTTTCCGACAGGGACGGGGCAATCAGCCCCAGCATTTT.

The CDR3 coding sequence is TGTGCCAGCAGCTACAGGGGGAGTCAGCCCCAGCATTTT. Its protein is CASSYRGSQPQHF. The chain carries TRBV5-6 and TRBJ1-5; 8 bases match TRBD1. The CDR3 contains 13 residues. CDR1 SGHDT and CDR2 YYEEEE come from the germline V gene. V lost 3 bases, J lost 6 bases, and 2 bases stayed unmatched.

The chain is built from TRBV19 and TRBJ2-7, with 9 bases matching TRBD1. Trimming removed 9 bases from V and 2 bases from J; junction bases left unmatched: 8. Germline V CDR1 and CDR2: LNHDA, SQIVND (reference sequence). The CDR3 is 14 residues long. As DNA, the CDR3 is TGTGCCAGCCAACCGGACAGGGGACCCTACGAGCAGTACTTC. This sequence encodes CASQPDRGPYEQYF.